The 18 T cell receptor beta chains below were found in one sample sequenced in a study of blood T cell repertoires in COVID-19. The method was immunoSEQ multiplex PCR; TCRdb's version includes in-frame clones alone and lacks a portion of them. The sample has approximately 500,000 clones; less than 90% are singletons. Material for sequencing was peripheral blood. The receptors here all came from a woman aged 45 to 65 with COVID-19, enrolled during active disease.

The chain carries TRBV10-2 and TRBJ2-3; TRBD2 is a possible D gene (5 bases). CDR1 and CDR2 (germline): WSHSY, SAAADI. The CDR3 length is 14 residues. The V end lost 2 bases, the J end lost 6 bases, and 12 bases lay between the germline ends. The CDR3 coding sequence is TGCGCCAGCAGTGAGGGGAGTCAAGTTGATACGCAGTATTTT. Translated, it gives CASSEGSQVDTQYF.

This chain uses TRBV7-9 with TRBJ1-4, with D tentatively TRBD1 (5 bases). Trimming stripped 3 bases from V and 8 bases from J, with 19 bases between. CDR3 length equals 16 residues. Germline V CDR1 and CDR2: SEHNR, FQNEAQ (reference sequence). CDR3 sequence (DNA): TGTGCCAGCAGCTTCTCGGGGGGTGACTGGGGAGAAAAACTGTTTTTT. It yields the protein CASSFSGGDWGEKLFF.

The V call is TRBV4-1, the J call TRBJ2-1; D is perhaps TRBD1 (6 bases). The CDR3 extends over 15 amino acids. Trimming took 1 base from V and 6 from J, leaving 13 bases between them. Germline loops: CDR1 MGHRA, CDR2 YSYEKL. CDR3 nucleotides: TGCGCCAGCAGCCAAGCTGTGGGGGCCCCCAATGAGCAGTTCTTC. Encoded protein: CASSQAVGAPNEQFF.

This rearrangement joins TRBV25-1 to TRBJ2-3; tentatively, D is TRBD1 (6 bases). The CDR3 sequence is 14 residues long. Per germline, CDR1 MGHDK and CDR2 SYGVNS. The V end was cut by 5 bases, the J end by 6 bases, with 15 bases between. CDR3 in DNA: TGTGCCAGCAGTTTTGGACAGCTTCTGGATACGCAGTATTTT. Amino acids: CASSFGQLLDTQYF.

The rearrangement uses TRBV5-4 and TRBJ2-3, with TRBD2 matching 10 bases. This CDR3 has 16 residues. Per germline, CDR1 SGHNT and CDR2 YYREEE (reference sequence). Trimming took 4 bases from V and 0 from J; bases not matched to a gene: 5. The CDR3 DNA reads TGTGCCAGCAGCCGCACTAGCGGGGTTAGCACAGATACGCAGTATTTT. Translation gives CASSRTSGVSTDTQYF.

The CDR3 DNA reads TGTGCCTGGAGTGTAGTTGCGGGGGTAGGCGGGGAGCTGTTTTTT. Translated: CAWSVVAGVGGELFF. J is TRBJ2-2 and V is TRBV30; TRBD2 agrees at 7 bases. With V trimmed by 0 bases and J by 7 bases, 8 bases remained unmatched. The CDR3 runs to 15 residues. The germline V gene has CDR1 GTSNPN and CDR2 SVGIG (reference sequence).

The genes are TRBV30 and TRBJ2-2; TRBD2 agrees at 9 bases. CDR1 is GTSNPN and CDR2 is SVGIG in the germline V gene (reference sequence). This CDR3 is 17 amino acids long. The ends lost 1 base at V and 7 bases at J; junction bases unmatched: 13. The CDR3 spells CAWSAPLAGGHIGELFF. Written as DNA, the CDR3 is TGTGCCTGGAGTGCCCCCCTTGCGGGGGGGCATATCGGGGAGCTGTTTTTT.

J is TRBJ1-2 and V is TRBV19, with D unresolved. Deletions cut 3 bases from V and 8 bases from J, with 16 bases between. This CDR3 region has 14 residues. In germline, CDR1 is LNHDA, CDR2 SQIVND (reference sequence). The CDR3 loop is CASSIGQSAGGYTF. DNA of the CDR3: TGTGCCAGTAGTATCGGCCAGTCCGCGGGGGGCTACACCTTC. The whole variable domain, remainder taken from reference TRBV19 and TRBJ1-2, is DGGITQSPKYLFRKEGQNVTLSCEQNLNHDAMYWYRQDPGQGLRLIYYSQIVNDFQKGDIAEGYSVSREKKESFPLTVTSAQKNPTAFYLCASSIGQSAGGYTFGSGTRLTVV.

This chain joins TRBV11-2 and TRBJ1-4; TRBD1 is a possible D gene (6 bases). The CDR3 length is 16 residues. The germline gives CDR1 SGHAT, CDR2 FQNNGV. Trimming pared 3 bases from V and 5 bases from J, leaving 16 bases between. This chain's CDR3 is CASSFRPQGSNEKLFF. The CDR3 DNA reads TGTGCCAGCAGCTTTCGCCCACAGGGATCAAATGAAAAACTGTTTTTT.

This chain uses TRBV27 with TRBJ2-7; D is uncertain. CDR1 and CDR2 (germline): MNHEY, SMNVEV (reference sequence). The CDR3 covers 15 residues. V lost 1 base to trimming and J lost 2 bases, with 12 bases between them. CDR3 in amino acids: CASSLWAGDAYEQYF. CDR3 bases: TGTGCCAGCAGTTTATGGGCAGGCGATGCCTACGAGCAGTACTTC.

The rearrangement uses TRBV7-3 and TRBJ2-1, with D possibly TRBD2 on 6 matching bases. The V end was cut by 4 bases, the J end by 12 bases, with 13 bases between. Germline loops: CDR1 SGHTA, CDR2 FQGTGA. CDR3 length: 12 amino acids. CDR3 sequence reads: CASSSPGTPQFF. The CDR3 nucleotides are TGTGCCAGCAGCTCCCCCGGGACTCCGCAGTTCTTC.

The CDR3 sequence: CASRQGLGSSPLHF. DNA of the CDR3: TGTGCCAGCAGACAAGGACTGGGCAGTTCACCCCTCCACTTT. The chain employs TRBV6-6 and TRBJ1-6, with D uncertain. V shed 6 bases and J shed 9 bases, with 15 bases lying between them. CDR1 and CDR2 (germline): MNHNY, SVGAGI (reference sequence). The CDR3 is 14 residues long.

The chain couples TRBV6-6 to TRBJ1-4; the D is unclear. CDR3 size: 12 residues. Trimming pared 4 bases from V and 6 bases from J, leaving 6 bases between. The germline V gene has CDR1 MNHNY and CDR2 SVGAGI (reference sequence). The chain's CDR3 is CASSSLDEKLFF. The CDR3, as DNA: TGTGCCAGCAGTTCCCTCGATGAAAAACTGTTTTTT.

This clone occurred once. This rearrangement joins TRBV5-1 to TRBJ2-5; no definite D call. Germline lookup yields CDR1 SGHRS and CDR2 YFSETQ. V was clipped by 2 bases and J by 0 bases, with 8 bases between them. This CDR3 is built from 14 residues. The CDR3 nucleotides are TGCGCCAGCAGCTTAGACAAGAACCAAGAGACCCAGTACTTC. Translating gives CASSLDKNQETQYF.

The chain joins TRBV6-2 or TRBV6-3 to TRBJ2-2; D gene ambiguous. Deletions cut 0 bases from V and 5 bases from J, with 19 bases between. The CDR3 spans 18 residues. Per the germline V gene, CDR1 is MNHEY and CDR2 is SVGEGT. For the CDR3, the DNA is TGTGCCAGCAGTTACTCTTACCCGACCCGAGACTTAACCGGGGAGCTGTTTTTT. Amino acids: CASSYSYPTRDLTGELFF.

CDR3 loop: CASTLDRVGWEQYF. As DNA, the CDR3 is TGTGCCAGCACCTTGGACAGGGTAGGATGGGAGCAGTACTTC. The chain carries TRBV28 and TRBJ2-7; 8 positions match TRBD1. The V and J ends lost 7 bases and 7 bases, in that order; junction bases with no gene match: 12. CDR1 is MDHEN and CDR2 is SYDVKM in the germline V gene. There are 14 residues in the CDR3.

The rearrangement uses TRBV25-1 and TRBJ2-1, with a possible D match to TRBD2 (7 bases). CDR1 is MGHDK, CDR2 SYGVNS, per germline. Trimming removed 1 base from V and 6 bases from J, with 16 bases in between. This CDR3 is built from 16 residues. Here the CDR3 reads CASSEWGGWGANEQFF. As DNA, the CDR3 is TGTGCCAGCAGTGAATGGGGAGGGTGGGGGGCCAATGAGCAGTTCTTC.

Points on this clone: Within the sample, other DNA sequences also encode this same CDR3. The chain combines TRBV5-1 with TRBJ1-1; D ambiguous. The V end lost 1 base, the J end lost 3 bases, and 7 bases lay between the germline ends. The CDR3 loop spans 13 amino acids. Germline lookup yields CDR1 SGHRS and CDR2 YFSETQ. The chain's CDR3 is CASSLYGDTEAFF. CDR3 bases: TGCGCCAGCAGCTTGTACGGGGACACTGAAGCTTTCTTT.